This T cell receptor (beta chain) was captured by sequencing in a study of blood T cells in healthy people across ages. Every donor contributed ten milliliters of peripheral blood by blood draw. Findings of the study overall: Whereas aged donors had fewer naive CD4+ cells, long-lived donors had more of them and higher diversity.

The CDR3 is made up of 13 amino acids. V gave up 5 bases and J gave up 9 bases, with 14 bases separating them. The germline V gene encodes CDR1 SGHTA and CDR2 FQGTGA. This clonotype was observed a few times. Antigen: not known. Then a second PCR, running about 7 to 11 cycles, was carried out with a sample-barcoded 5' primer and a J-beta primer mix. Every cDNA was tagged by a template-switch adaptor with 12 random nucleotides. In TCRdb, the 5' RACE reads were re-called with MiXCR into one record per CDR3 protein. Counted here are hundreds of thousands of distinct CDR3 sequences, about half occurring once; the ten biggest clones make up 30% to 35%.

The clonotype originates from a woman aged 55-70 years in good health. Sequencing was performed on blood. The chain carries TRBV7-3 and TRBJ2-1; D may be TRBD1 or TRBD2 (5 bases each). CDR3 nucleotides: TGTGCCAGCAGCGGACACTCAGGGACTGAGCAGTTCTTC. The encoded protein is CASSGHSGTEQFF.